Listed below are T cell receptor beta chains from one sample, sequenced in a study of blood T cell repertoires in COVID-19. Produced via immunoSEQ multiplex PCR; TCRdb's table is partial and in-frame only. The data hold 150,000 to 200,000 clones, with less than 90% observed a single time. The sequenced sample was peripheral blood. Receptors originate from a woman in her 70s with acute or convalescent COVID-19. Both conserved end residues are part of each CDR3. The order of the fields is V gene, J gene, clone size, D gene, CDR3 DNA, CDR3 protein. A D gene is named only where the DNA matches it firmly. Where a row states a size, it is once, few, many or the class of an expanded clone; other rows omit it.

TRBV6-5	TRBJ1-1	-	TRBD1	TGTGCCAGCAGCTCCGGACAGGGGAGGACTGAAGCTTTCTTT	CASSSGQGRTEAFF
TRBV5-1	TRBJ2-5	-	TRBD1	TGCGCCAGCACCGGGACAGGCGGAAACCCGGAGACCCAGTACTTC	CASTGTGGNPETQYF
TRBV2	TRBJ1-1	-	-	TGTGCCAGCAGTCCCCCAAACGCCGGGGGGAACACTGAAGCTTTCTTT	CASSPPNAGGNTEAFF
TRBV21-1	TRBJ1-5	-	-	TGTGCCAGCAGCAAATCGGGGCAGGGGGGCCCCTTT	CASSKSGQGGPF
TRBV11-2	TRBJ2-7	-	-	TGTGCCAGCAGCTTACCCCTTAGAGACGGGAACTACGAGCAGTACTTC	CASSLPLRDGNYEQYF
TRBV29-1	TRBJ2-5	-	-	TGCAGCGGGATCAGGGAAGAGACCCAGTACTTC	CSGIREETQYF
TRBV4-3	TRBJ1-3	-	-	TGCGCCAGCAGCCAAGATCTGGGGGCAGGATCTGGAAACACCATATATTTT	CASSQDLGAGSGNTIYF
TRBV10-3	TRBJ1-2	few	TRBD1	TGTGCCATCAGTGCTACCCAGACAGGGGAGGGCTACACCTTC	CAISATQTGEGYTF
TRBV11-2	TRBJ2-2	-	-	TGTGCCAGCAGCTTAGATCGGGGCGGGGAGCTGTTTTTT	CASSLDRGGELFF
TRBV6-1	TRBJ2-1	-	-	TGTGCCAGCAGTGATCTCACTGCGCAGTTCTTC	CASSDLTAQFF
TRBV4-3	TRBJ1-2	once	TRBD1	TGCGCCAGCAGCCTCGGGACAGACTATGGCTACACCTTC	CASSLGTDYGYTF
TRBV10-3	TRBJ1-1	-	TRBD1	TGTGCCACCTCCCCCCTCAGGGGGCCATCCTCCATGAACACTGAAGCTTTCTTT	CATSPLRGPSSMNTEAFF
TRBV7-6	TRBJ2-1	-	TRBD2	TGTGCCAGCAGCTTAGCGGCGGCGGGGGTGCCCAATGAGCAGTTCTTC	CASSLAAAGVPNEQFF
TRBV19	TRBJ1-1	-	TRBD1	TGTGCCAGTAGAATAGTGGGACAGGGGGCTGAATTATTGTATCTAACTGAAGCTTTCTTT	CASRIVGQGAELLYLTEAFF
TRBV27	TRBJ2-1	-	TRBD2	TGTGCCAGCAGCCCTCGACTAGCGTCCTACAATGAGCAGTTCTTC	CASSPRLASYNEQFF
TRBV5-6	TRBJ2-1	-	-	TGTGCCAGCAGCCCCTCCCCCACCAGGCACAATGAGCAGTTCTTC	CASSPSPTRHNEQFF
TRBV5-1	TRBJ2-2	-	-	TGCGCCAGCACCCTACAGGGTGCGAACACCGGGGAGCTGTTTTTT	CASTLQGANTGELFF
TRBV7-2	TRBJ1-5	-	-	TGTGCCAGCAGCTTTGACAGCGGGCGCCGACAGCCCCAGCATTTT	CASSFDSGRRQPQHF
TRBV2	TRBJ2-5	-	-	TGTGCCAGCAGTGCCATGGGAGGTCGAGATGAGACCCAGTACTTC	CASSAMGGRDETQYF
TRBV4-1	TRBJ2-7	-	TRBD1	TGCGCCAGCAGCCGAGGCTTCGGACAGGTCTCCTACGAGCAGTACTTC	CASSRGFGQVSYEQYF
TRBV9	TRBJ2-3	-	-	TGTGCCAGCAGCGTAGGCGGTTACACAGATACGCAGTATTTT	CASSVGGYTDTQYF
TRBV15	TRBJ1-1	-	TRBD1	TGTGCCACCGGGACAGGGCTCATGAACACTGAAGCTTTCTTT	CATGTGLMNTEAFF
TRBV5-6	TRBJ2-7	-	-	TGTGCCAGCAGCTTGGGGGGTCGACAGCGCCCCTACGAGCAGTACTTC	CASSLGGRQRPYEQYF
TRBV18	TRBJ2-2	once	TRBD1	TGTGCCAGCTCACCAATTGGACAGGCCGCGGGCGGGGAGCTGTTTTTT	CASSPIGQAAGGELFF
TRBV5-4	TRBJ2-7	-	TRBD1	TGTGCCAGCAGCGGGACAGGGTACGCCTACGAGCAGTACTTC	CASSGTGYAYEQYF
TRBV9	TRBJ2-7	-	-	TGTGCCAGCAGCGTAGAGCCTGGGAGCTCCCACGAGCAGTACTTC	CASSVEPGSSHEQYF
TRBV2	TRBJ2-1	-	TRBD2	TGTGCCAGCAGGAACGGACTAGCGGGAGTCTATGAGCAGTTCTTC	CASRNGLAGVYEQFF
TRBV19	TRBJ1-1	few	-	TGTGCCAGTAGCGGAGTCCGGTACACTGAAGCTTTCTTT	CASSGVRYTEAFF
TRBV6-5	TRBJ1-1	-	-	TGTGCCAGCAGTTACACAGGGCTCGGCACTGAAGCTTTCTTT	CASSYTGLGTEAFF
TRBV28	TRBJ1-2	once	TRBD1	TGTGCCAGCAGTTTCGGACAGGGGGTAGGCTACACCTTC	CASSFGQGVGYTF
TRBV7-2	TRBJ1-5	-	-	TGTGCCAGCAGCCACGGAGGGAGGCGGCCCCAGCATTTT	CASSHGGRRPQHF
TRBV10-3	TRBJ1-2	-	-	TGTGCCATCAGTGATCCGAGGGGGGGCAATGGCTACACCTTC	CAISDPRGGNGYTF
TRBV11-2	TRBJ2-5	-	-	TGTGCCAGCAGCTTCGGGGTGAGACAAGAGACCCAGTACTTC	CASSFGVRQETQYF
TRBV6-2/TRBV6-3	TRBJ2-1	-	TRBD2	TGTGCCAGCAGTTTCTATCCGGGACGGACTAGCGGGGGGAATGAGCAGTTCTTC	CASSFYPGRTSGGNEQFF
TRBV19	TRBJ1-5	few	TRBD1	TGTGCCAGTAGTACCCCGGGACAGGGTAGCAATCAGCCCCAGCATTTT	CASSTPGQGSNQPQHF
TRBV2	TRBJ2-1	-	TRBD2	TGTGCCAGCAAGCCGGGACTAGCGTCACATGAGCAGTTCTTC	CASKPGLASHEQFF
TRBV30	TRBJ2-5	-	-	TGTGCCTGGAGTGCCCTCGGGGGAAAGGGAGAGACCCAGTACTTC	CAWSALGGKGETQYF
TRBV7-9	TRBJ1-1	-	-	TGTGCCAGCAGCCGGGCGGGTTCGAGGGTTGGAACTGAAGCTTTCTTT	CASSRAGSRVGTEAFF
TRBV19	TRBJ1-5	-	TRBD1	TGTGCCAGTAGTTACGGGACAGGCAATCAGCCCCAGCATTTT	CASSYGTGNQPQHF
TRBV29-1	TRBJ2-5	-	TRBD2	TGCAGCGTAACCACGAGCGGGGGGGTAGGAGAGACCCAGTACTTC	CSVTTSGGVGETQYF
TRBV28	TRBJ1-2	-	-	TGCGAGTCGCCGGGAGGCTATGGCTACACCTTC	CESPGGYGYTF
TRBV5-6	TRBJ1-2	once	-	TGTGCCAGCAGCAAAGTGGGGGCCGGGGGCTACACCTTC	CASSKVGAGGYTF
TRBV6-5	TRBJ1-1	-	TRBD1	TGTGCCAGCATTTCGAGGGGGACAGGGGGCTTTGAAGCTTTCTTT	CASISRGTGGFEAFF
TRBV27	TRBJ2-7	-	-	TGTGCCAGCAGTTTCCTTCCGGTACCCCCTACCTACGAGCAGTACTTC	CASSFLPVPPTYEQYF
TRBV6-5	TRBJ2-7	-	-	TGTGCCAGCAGTTACTCGCCAGGGTTCGAGCAGTACTTC	CASSYSPGFEQYF
TRBV6-2/TRBV6-3	TRBJ2-5	-	TRBD1	TGTGCCAGCAGCCGGGACAGTCAGGAGACCCAGTACTTC	CASSRDSQETQYF
TRBV18	TRBJ2-2	-	-	TGTGCCAGCTCACCGTTAAACACCGGGGAGCTGTTTTTT	CASSPLNTGELFF
TRBV15	TRBJ2-5	-	TRBD1	TGTGCCACCAGCACCCGGACAGGTTCAGGAGAGACCCAGTACTTC	CATSTRTGSGETQYF